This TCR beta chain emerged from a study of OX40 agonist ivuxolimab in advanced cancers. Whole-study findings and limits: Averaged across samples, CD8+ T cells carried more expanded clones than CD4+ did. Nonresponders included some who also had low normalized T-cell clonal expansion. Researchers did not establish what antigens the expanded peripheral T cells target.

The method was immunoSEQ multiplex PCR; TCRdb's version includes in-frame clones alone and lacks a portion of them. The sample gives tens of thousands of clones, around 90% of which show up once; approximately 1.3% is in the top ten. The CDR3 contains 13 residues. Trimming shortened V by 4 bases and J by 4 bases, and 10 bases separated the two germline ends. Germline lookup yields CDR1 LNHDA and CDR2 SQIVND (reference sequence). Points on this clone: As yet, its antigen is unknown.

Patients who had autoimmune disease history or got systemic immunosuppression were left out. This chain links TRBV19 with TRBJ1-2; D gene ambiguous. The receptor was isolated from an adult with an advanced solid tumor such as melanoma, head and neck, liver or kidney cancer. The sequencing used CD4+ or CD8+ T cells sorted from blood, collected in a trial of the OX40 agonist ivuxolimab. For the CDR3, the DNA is TGTGCCAGTAGTAAGGACGGGAGCTATGGCTACACCTTC. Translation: CASSKDGSYGYTF.